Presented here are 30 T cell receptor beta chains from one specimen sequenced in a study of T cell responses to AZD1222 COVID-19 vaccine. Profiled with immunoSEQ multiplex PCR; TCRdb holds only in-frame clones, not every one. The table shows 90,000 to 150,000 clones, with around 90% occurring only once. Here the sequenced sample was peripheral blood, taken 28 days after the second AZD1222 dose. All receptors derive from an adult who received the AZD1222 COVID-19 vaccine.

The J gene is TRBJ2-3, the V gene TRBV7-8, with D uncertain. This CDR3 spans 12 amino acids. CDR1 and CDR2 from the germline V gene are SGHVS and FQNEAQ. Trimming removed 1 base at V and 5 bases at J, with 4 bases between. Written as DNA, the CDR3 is TGTGCCAGCAGCTTAGGCCGAGATACGCAGTATTTT. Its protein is CASSLGRDTQYF.

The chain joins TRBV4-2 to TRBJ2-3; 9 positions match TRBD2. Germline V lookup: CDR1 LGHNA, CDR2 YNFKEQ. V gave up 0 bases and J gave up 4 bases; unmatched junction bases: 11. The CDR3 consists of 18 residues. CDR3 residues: CASSQEGGGAGSADTQYF. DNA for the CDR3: TGTGCCAGCAGCCAAGAGGGCGGGGGGGCCGGCTCCGCAGATACGCAGTATTTT.

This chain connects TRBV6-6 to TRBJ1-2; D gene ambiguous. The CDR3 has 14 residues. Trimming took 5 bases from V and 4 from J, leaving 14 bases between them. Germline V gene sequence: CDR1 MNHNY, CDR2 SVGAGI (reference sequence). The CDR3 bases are TGTGCCAGCAGTCGGACCGGTTTCGGCTATGGCTACACCTTC. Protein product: CASSRTGFGYGYTF.

The CDR3, as DNA: TGTGCCAGCAGGCTGGACAGGGCTAATTCACCCCTCCACTTT. This gives the protein CASRLDRANSPLHF. The chain has TRBV6-5 and TRBJ1-6, with 8 positions matching TRBD1. Per the germline V gene, CDR1 is MNHEY and CDR2 is SVGAGI. The V segment lost 6 bases and the J segment 6 bases; nucleotides outside the gene matches: 4. This CDR3 is 14 amino acids long.

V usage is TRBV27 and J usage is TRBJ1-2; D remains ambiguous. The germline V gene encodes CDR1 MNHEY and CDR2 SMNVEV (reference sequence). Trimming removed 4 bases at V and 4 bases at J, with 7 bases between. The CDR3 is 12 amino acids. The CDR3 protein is CASSSAGYGYTF. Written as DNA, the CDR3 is TGTGCCAGCAGTTCGGCTGGCTATGGCTACACCTTC.

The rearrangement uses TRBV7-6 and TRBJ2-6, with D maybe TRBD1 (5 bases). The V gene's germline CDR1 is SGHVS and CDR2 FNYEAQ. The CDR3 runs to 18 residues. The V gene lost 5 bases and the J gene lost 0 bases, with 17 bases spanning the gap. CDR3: CASSPQPGFPSGANVLTF. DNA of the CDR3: TGTGCCAGCAGCCCTCAACCAGGGTTCCCCTCTGGGGCCAACGTCCTGACTTTC.

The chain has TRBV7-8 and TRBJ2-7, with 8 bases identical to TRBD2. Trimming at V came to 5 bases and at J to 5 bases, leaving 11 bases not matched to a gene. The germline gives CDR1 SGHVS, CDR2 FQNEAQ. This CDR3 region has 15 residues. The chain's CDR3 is CASSLRSGGSHEQYF. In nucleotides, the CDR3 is TGTGCCAGCAGCCTAAGAAGCGGGGGAAGCCACGAGCAGTACTTC.

The CDR3 DNA reads as TGTGCCAGCTCACCGATCTCTAGCGGTAGCACAGATACGCAGTATTTT. It is translated as CASSPISSGSTDTQYF. V is TRBV18 and J is TRBJ2-3, with 7 bases matching TRBD2. Germline V gene data show CDR1 as KGHSH and CDR2 as LQKENI. The CDR3 runs 16 residues. The V and J ends lost 3 bases and 0 bases, in that order; junction bases with no gene match: 6. The complete variable domain, with remaining parts taken from reference TRBV18 and TRBJ2-3, reads NAGVMQNPRHLVRRRGQEARLRCSPMKGHSHVYWYRQLPEEGLKFMVYLQKENIIDESGMPKERFSAEFPKEGPSILRIQQVVRGDSAAYFCASSPISSGSTDTQYFGPGTRLTVL.

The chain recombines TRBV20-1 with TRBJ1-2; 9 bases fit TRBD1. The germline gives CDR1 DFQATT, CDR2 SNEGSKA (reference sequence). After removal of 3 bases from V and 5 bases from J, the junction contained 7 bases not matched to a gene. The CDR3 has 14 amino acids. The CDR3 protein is CSASPGTGRYGYTF. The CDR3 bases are TGCAGTGCTAGTCCCGGGACAGGGAGATATGGCTACACCTTC.

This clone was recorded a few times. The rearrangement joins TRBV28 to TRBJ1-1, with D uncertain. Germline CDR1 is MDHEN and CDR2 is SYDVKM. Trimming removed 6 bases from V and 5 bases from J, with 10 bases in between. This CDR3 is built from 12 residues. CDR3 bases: TGTGCCAGCAGGGTGGAAGGGACTGAAGCTTTCTTT. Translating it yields CASRVEGTEAFF. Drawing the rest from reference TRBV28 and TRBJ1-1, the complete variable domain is DVKVTQSSRYLVKRTGEKVFLECVQDMDHENMFWYRQDPGLGLRLIYFSYDVKMKEKGDIPEGYSVSREKKERFSLILESASTNQTSMYLCASRVEGTEAFFGQGTRLTVV.

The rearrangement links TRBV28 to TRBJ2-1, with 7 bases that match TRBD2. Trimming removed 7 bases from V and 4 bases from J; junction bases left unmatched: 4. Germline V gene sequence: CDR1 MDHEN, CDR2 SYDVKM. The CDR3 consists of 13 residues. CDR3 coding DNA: TGTGCCAGCATCGCGGGGGAATACAATGAGCAGTTCTTC. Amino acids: CASIAGEYNEQFF.

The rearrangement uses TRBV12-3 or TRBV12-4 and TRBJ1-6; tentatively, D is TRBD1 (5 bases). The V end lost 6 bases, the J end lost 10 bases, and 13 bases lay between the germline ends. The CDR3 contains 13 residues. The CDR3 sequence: CASSLIRVSPLHF. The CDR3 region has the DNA TGTGCCAGCAGCCTGATCAGGGTCTCACCCCTCCACTTT.

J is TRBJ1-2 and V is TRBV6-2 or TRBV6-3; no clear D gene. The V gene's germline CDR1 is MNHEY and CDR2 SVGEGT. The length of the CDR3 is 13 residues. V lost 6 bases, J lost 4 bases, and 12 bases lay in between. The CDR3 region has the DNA TGTGCCAGCAGCTCGACCCGATTCTATGGCTACACCTTC. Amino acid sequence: CASSSTRFYGYTF.

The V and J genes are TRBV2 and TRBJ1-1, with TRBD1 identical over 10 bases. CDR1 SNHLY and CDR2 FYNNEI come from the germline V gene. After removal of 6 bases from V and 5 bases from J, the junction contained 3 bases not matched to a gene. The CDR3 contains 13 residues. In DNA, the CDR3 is TGTGCCAGCAGGGGGACAGGGGCTACTGAAGCTTTCTTT. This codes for CASRGTGATEAFF.

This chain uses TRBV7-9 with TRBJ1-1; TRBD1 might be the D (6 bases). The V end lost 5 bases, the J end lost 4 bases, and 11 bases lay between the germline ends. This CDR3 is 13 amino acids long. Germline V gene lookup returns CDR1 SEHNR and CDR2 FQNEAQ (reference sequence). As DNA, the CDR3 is TGTGCCAGCAGCCTCAGGGGTGTCACTGAAGCTTTCTTT. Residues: CASSLRGVTEAFF.

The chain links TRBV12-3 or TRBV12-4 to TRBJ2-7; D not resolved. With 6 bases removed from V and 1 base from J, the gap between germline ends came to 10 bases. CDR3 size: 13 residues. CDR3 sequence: CASRLDISYEQYF. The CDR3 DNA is TGTGCCAGCAGGCTTGATATATCCTACGAGCAGTACTTC.

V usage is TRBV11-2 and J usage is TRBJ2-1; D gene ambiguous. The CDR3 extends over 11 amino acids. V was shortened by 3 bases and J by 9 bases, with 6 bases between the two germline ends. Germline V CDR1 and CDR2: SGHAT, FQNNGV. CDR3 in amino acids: CASSLWGEQFF. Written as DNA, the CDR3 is TGTGCCAGCAGCTTGTGGGGTGAGCAGTTCTTC.

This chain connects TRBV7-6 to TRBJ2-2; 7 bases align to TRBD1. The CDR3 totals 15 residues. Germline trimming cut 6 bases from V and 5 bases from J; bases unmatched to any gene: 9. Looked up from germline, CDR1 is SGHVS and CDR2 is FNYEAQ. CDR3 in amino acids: CASRPDRVQTGELFF. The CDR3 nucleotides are TGTGCCAGCAGACCCGACAGGGTCCAGACCGGGGAGCTGTTTTTT.

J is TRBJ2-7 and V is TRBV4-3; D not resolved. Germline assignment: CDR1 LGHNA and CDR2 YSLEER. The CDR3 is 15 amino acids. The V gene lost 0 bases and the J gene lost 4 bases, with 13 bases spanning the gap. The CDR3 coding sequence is TGCGCCAGCAGCCAAGAATCGAGCGTGACGTACGAGCAGTACTTC. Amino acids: CASSQESSVTYEQYF.

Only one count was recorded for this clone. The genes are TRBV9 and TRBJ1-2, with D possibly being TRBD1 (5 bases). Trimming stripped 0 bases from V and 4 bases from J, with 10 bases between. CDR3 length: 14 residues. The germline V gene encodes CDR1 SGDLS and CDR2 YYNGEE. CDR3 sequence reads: CASSVVGGTYGYTF. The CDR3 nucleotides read TGTGCCAGCAGCGTAGTGGGGGGTACCTATGGCTACACCTTC.

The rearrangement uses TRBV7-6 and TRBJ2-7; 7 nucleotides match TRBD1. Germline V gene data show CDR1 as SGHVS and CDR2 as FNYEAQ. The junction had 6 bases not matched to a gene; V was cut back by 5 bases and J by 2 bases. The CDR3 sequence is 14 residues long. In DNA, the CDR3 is TGTGCCAGCAGCCCTGTGAGGGGGCCCTACGAGCAGTACTTC. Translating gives CASSPVRGPYEQYF.

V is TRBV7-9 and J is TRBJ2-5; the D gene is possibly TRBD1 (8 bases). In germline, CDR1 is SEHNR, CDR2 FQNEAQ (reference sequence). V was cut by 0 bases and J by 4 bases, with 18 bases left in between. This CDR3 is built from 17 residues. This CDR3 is CASSLALGQGGGETQYF. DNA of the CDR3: TGTGCCAGCAGCTTAGCCTTAGGACAGGGCGGGGGAGAGACCCAGTACTTC. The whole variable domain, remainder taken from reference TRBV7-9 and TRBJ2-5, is DTGVSQNPRHKITKRGQNVTFRCDPISEHNRLYWYRQTLGQGPEFLTYFQNEAQLEKSRLLSDRFSAERPKGSFSTLEIQRTEQGDSAMYLCASSLALGQGGGETQYFGPGTRLLVL.

The CDR3 DNA follows: TGTGCCAGTAGTAGGGGACAGGGGCGAGGGGAGCTGTTTTTT. Its translation is CASSRGQGRGELFF. The chain joins TRBV19 to TRBJ2-2, with 10 bases identical to TRBD1. The J segment lost 8 bases and the V segment lost 4 bases, leaving 4 bases of the junction unmatched. Germline V gene sequence: CDR1 LNHDA, CDR2 SQIVND (reference sequence). This CDR3 is 14 amino acids long.

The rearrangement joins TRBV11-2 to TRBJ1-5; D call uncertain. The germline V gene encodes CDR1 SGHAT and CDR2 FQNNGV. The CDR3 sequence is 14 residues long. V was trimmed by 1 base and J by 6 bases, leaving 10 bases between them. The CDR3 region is CASSLVAELQPQHF. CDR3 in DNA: TGTGCCAGCAGCTTAGTGGCAGAACTTCAGCCCCAGCATTTT.

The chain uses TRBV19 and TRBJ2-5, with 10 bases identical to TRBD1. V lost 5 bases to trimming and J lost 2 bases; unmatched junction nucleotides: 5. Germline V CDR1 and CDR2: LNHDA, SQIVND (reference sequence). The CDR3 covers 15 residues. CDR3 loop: CASSWGQGSQETQYF. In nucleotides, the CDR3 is TGTGCCAGTAGTTGGGGACAGGGGTCACAAGAGACCCAGTACTTC. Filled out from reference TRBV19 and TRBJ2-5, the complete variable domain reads DGGITQSPKYLFRKEGQNVTLSCEQNLNHDAMYWYRQDPGQGLRLIYYSQIVNDFQKGDIAEGYSVSREKKESFPLTVTSAQKNPTAFYLCASSWGQGSQETQYFGPGTRLLVL.

CDR3 in amino acids: CASSLNHGSTDTQYF. The CDR3 DNA is TGTGCCAGCAGCTTAAATCACGGGAGCACAGATACGCAGTATTTT. This sequence joins TRBV7-3 and TRBJ2-3; D is unclear. Trimming took off 1 base at V and 0 bases at J, with 8 bases between the two ends. The CDR3 has 15 residues. Germline CDR1 and CDR2: SGHTA and FQGTGA. Combining the CDR3 with reference TRBV7-3 and TRBJ2-3 gives the whole variable domain GAGVSQTPSNKVTEKGKYVELRCDPISGHTALYWYRQSLGQGPEFLIYFQGTGAADDSGLPNDRFFAVRPEGSVSTLKIQRTERGDSAVYLCASSLNHGSTDTQYFGPGTRLTVL.

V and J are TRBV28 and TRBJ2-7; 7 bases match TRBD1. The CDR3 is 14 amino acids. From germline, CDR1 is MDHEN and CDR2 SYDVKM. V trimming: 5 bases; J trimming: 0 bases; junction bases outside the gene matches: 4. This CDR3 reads CASSEQGNSYEQYF. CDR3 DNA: TGTGCCAGCAGTGAACAGGGGAACTCCTACGAGCAGTACTTC.

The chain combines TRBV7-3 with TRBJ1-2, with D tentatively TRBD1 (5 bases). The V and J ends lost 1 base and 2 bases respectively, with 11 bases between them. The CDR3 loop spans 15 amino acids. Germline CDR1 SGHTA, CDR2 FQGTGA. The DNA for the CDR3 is TGTGCCAGCAGCTTAAAAGGGGAGGGGAACTATGGCTACACCTTC. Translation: CASSLKGEGNYGYTF.

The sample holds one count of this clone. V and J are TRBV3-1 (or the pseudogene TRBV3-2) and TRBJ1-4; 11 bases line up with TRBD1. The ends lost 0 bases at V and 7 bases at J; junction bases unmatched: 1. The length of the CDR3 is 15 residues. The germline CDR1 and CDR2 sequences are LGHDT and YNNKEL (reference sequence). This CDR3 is CASSQEDRGREKLFF. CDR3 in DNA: TGTGCCAGCAGCCAAGAGGACAGGGGGCGTGAAAAACTGTTTTTT.

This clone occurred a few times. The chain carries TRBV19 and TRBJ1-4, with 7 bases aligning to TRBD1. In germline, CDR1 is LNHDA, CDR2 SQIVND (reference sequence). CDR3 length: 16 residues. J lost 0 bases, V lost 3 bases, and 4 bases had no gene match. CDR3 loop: CASSIGTAATNEKLFF. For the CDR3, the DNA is TGTGCCAGTAGTATCGGGACAGCAGCAACTAATGAAAAACTGTTTTTT.